This record covers a single T cell receptor beta chain. Its target is not known. The data stem from a study of cytomegalovirus exposure and HLA in healthy donors. Study findings and constraints: The CMV antigen specificity of a few CMV-associated chains was confirmed through in vitro analysis.

Germline V gene lookup returns CDR1 GTSNPN and CDR2 SVGIG (reference sequence). The CDR3 has 15 residues. After removal of 0 bases from V and 0 bases from J, the junction contained 1 base not matched to a gene. Primers for the PCR totalled 60 Vbeta and 13 Jbeta. In the authors' workflow: Approximately 9.9 million of 75 million to 85 million unique TCR beta chains were shared, per a later count. Generated by immunoSEQ multiplex PCR, the TCRdb table keeps only in-frame clones and is missing some. Clone size and the V and J calls come from that table; the DNA yielded D and trimming. This table has 100,000 or so clones, around 74% appearing once.

Input material: PBMCs. This chain connects TRBV30 to TRBJ1-3, with 8 positions matching TRBD1. This TCR was recovered from a man in his forties in good health and CMV-seronegative. The CDR3 protein is CAWSVGQVSGNTIYF. CDR3 coding DNA: TGTGCCTGGAGTGTGGGACAGGTCTCTGGAAACACCATATATTTT.